Included here is one TCR beta chain sequence, with context. Its antigen specificity is not known. No base qualities exist here, and no much larger clone lies one base off it. Inclusion was restricted to participants for whom at least one PBMC sample before ART initiation and at least two post-ART samples were available. Every participant with HIV received treatment in the United States of America. Before DNA extraction, cryopreserved samples containing about 1-11 million PBMC were thawed and washed. At the time of the earliest PBMC sample for each participant with HIV, ages ranged from about 20 to 55 years. PBMC samples were contributed by each participant from 1-4 timepoints before ART initiation and 2-8 timepoints after ART initiation, with a median of 7 samples. Serial HIV viral load, CD4+ T-cell count, ART history and demographic data were obtained for every participant. A Qiagen kit on a QIAcube was used to extract genomic DNA from unsorted PBMC, with samples processed in batches of 12.

The immunoSEQ hsTCRB v3.0 assay was used at survey level resolution to sequence the TRB variable region. TRB sequencing targeted a depth of about 40,000-55,000 T-cell genomes per sample. TRB libraries were pooled and sequenced on an Illumina MiSeq using a v3 150-cycle kit. From the authors' description of their analysis: Analysis of repertoires was carried out in R inside a reproducible Nextflow workflow spanning QC, data transformation and analysis. LymphoSeq2, an R package for exploring AIRR-Seq data, was used to implement the custom analyses. A handful of samples yielding fewer than 5000 total TRB sequences were excluded, leaving approximately 190 analyzed HIV repertoires. Of the 180 to 200 retained HIV repertoires, some 60 were collected before and approximately 130 after ART initiation. Each repertoire was downsampled to 5000 TRB nucleotide sequences, and summary statistics were averaged across 100 downsampling iterations. TRB sequences were retained for analysis only if CDR3 regions of at least seven amino acids were present. Diversity was measured with a Shannon entropy-derived clonality score and the Gini coefficient. In the repertoire networks, any two of the top 5000 CDR3 amino acid sequences were connected whenever the two sequences differed by an edit distance of one. GLIPH2 predicted antigen specificity groups and MHC restriction for TRB CDR3 amino acid sequences. CDR3 amino acid sequences were matched against VDJdb and McPAS-TCR to flag known CMV, EBV, HIV or tissue antigen associations. Pre-ART, post-ART and control groups were compared with Wilcoxon signed-rank tests and Holm-Bonferroni correction. TCRdb took over this immuneACCESS table, retaining in-frame rearrangements with V and J assigned. Such tables are incomplete; in checked studies, under half of the missing clones stem from an unresolved V gene, and the remainder is unexplained. The V and J calls and the clone size are those of that table, but D and trimming were determined from the DNA. This sample holds about 15,000 clones; under 90% were observed only once. 8% to 9% of the sample rests with the top ten.

These data belong to a study of long-term antiretroviral therapy in people with HIV (dated by TCRdb to about 2022). Some background on the complete study: Collection of the earliest samples took place about a decade ahead of the 2015 WHO recommendation for immediate ART, at a time when ART was typically delayed until CD4 counts fell. Among the approximately 30 participants with HIV, approximately 10 were female. Test extractions of a monoclonal T-cell line alongside some 35 polyclonal samples showed no cross-contamination during QIAcube processing. Whether ART initiation and durable HIV suppression were associated with changes in peripheral blood TRB repertoire composition and diversity was tested in a retrospective serial study. A total of around 200 cryopreserved PBMC samples were contributed to the cohort by 30 adults with confirmed HIV infection, with samples collected serially over a mean of approximately six years (range 1-12).

CDR1 SGHDT and CDR2 YYEEEE were looked up in the germline V gene. The junction carries 16 bases between V and J, which are trimmed by 4 bases and 0 bases respectively. Including cysteine and phenylalanine, the CDR3 has 16 amino acids. Only the CDR3 DNA is retained, 48 bases long and in frame from the first base. Overall study results and their limits: Owing to limited PBMC availability, only the TCR beta chain was sequenced, without alpha chain pairing. Inferences about post-ART repertoire changes were limited because no data were available on ART adherence, viral resistance or therapy changes. Because cell numbers in pre-ART samples were limited, unsorted PBMC were profiled instead of sorted CD4+ and CD8+ T cells. At every time point, the repertoire was dominated by expanded TRB clones first identified before ART initiation, although this dominance fluctuated and, in many PLHIV, declined after ART. HIV repertoires had narrower CDR3 length ranges than controls, and the network structure suggested an antigen-experienced repertoire that shifted only slightly toward naive after ART. Samples dated from about 2003 to 2018, and the ART regimens used may be less effective than current ones. Starting ART was linked to a significant rise in TRB diversity, yet even with long-term ART the diversity remained significantly lower than in transplant donor controls.

The chain employs TRBV5-6 and TRBJ1-2, with the D segment identity uncertain. The sample here was unsorted PBMCs, taken 0.1 years after starting antiretroviral therapy. The TCR was taken from a man aged 18 to 29 with HIV. The CDR3 is CASSPGANLANYGYTF. The base sequence is TGTGCCAGCAGCCCCGGCGCGAACTTAGCTAACTATGGCTACACCTTC.